A single sample is the source of the 27 T cell receptor beta chains below, sequenced in a study of T-cell reconstitution after alpha-beta-depleted transplantation in children. Unique molecular identifiers were used to barcode this TCRbeta library. TCRdb passed the PCR reads through MiXCR, listing each CDR3 protein once. Here the sample spans about 190,000 distinct CDR3 sequences, over 5.5% being singletons. The sample in question was PBMCs from the stem cell graft donor, obtained from the stem cell graft. The receptor set was obtained from a human donor who donated a stem cell graft to a child with Wiskott-Aldrich syndrome.

The CDR3 DNA reads TGTGCCAGCAGCTTCCTAGCGTCGGATACGCAGTATTTT. Translating gives CASSFLASDTQYF. The gene calls are TRBV7-2 and TRBJ2-3, with D perhaps matching TRBD2 (6 bases). CDR3 length equals 13 residues. Germline V gene data show CDR1 as SGHTA and CDR2 as FQGNSA. With 3 bases removed from V and 6 bases from J, the gap between germline ends came to 10 bases. The full variable domain, its missing parts supplied by reference TRBV7-2 and TRBJ2-3, is GAGVSQSPSNKVTEKGKDVELRCDPISGHTALYWYRQSLGQGLEFLIYFQGNSAPDKSGLPSDRFSAERTGGSVSTLTIQRTQQEDSAVYLCASSFLASDTQYFGPGTRLTVL.

This clonotype was detected ten times or more. The chain links TRBV15 to TRBJ1-4, with D uncertain. Between the trimmed V and J ends, which lost 0 bases and 0 bases, there was a span of 5 bases. The CDR3 contains 15 residues. Germline CDR1 is LNHNV and CDR2 is YYDKDF (reference sequence). CDR3 DNA: TGTGCCACCAGCAGAGATGGGGCAACTAATGAAAAACTGTTTTTT. Its translation: CATSRDGATNEKLFF.

This clonotype has at least ten counts. V is TRBV29-1 and J is TRBJ2-2; no definite D call. From germline, CDR1 is SQVTM and CDR2 ANQGSEA. The CDR3 spans 13 residues. Trimming cost V 3 bases and J 1 base, with 6 bases left between them. The CDR3 loop reads CSVDRRNTGELFF. The DNA for the CDR3 is TGCAGCGTTGACAGGCGGAACACCGGGGAGCTGTTTTTT.

This clonotype showed up many times. CDR3 loop: CAISESMGLASEEQFF. The CDR3 DNA is TGTGCCATCAGTGAGTCGATGGGACTAGCGTCGGAGGAGCAGTTCTTC. The chain links TRBV10-3 to TRBJ2-1; 10 bases fit TRBD2. CDR3 size: 16 residues. Germline trimming cut 0 bases from V and 10 bases from J; bases unmatched to any gene: 9. CDR1 ENHRY and CDR2 SYGVKD come from the germline V gene.

The table lists this clonotype with many counts. The chain couples TRBV20-1 to TRBJ2-5; D is unclear. Deletions cut 3 bases from V and 1 base from J, with 6 bases between. CDR1 and CDR2 (germline): DFQATT, SNEGSKA (reference sequence). This CDR3 region has 12 residues. CDR3 loop: CSASTFQETQYF. The CDR3, as DNA: TGCAGTGCTAGTACTTTCCAAGAGACCCAGTACTTC.

This clonotype was recorded at least ten times. V and J are TRBV4-3 and TRBJ2-1; 13 nucleotides line up with TRBD2. V lost 1 base, J lost 8 bases, and 8 bases stayed unmatched. This CDR3 is built from 17 residues. Germline V gene lookup returns CDR1 LGHNA and CDR2 YSLEER. The CDR3 sequence is CASSQVAGTSGVYEQFF. The DNA for the CDR3 is TGCGCCAGCAGCCAAGTAGCGGGGACTAGCGGGGTCTATGAGCAGTTCTTC.

At least ten counts were recorded for this clonotype. The chain uses TRBV10-1 and TRBJ2-2; D is unclear. Germline V CDR1 and CDR2: WNHNN, SYGVQD (reference sequence). The CDR3 has 12 residues. V was trimmed by 6 bases and J by 1 base, leaving 3 bases between them. This CDR3 is CASRRNTGELFF. CDR3 nucleotide sequence: TGCGCCAGCAGAAGGAACACCGGGGAGCTGTTTTTT.

This clonotype was counted at least ten times. This rearrangement joins TRBV12-3 or TRBV12-4 to TRBJ2-1, with unresolved D. V was cut by 0 bases and J by 0 bases, with 6 bases left in between. This CDR3 is 15 amino acids long. The CDR3 DNA follows: TGTGCCAGCAGTTTAGCCATTAGCTCCTACAATGAGCAGTTCTTC. Amino acid sequence: CASSLAISSYNEQFF.

This clonotype has at least ten counts. The V and J genes are TRBV5-1 and TRBJ2-1; D is possibly TRBD1 (5 bases). Trimming cost V 7 bases and J 5 bases, with 19 bases left between them. CDR3 length: 15 amino acids. CDR1 is SGHRS, CDR2 YFSETQ, per germline. CDR3 DNA sequence: TGCGCCAGCTCAGAACAGGTTCTAGGTAACAATGAGCAGTTCTTC. Its protein product is CASSEQVLGNNEQFF.

There are many counts of this clonotype. CDR3 region: CSAREVSGSGETQYF. The CDR3 DNA is TGCAGTGCTAGGGAAGTTAGCGGGAGTGGGGAGACCCAGTACTTC. The V call is TRBV20-1, the J call TRBJ2-5; 9 nucleotides agree with TRBD2. Trimming cost V 3 bases and J 5 bases; bases outside gene matches: 10. The length of the CDR3 is 15 residues. Germline V lookup: CDR1 DFQATT, CDR2 SNEGSKA (reference sequence).

This clonotype appeared many times. The V call is TRBV13, the J call TRBJ1-1; TRBD1 aligns across 8 bases. This CDR3 has 15 residues. CDR1 and CDR2 from the germline V gene are PRHDT and FYEKMQ (reference sequence). The ends lost 1 base at V and 10 bases at J; junction bases unmatched: 11. CDR3: CASSLVRGQAGRAFF. As DNA, the CDR3 is TGTGCCAGCAGCTTAGTTAGGGGACAGGCGGGCCGAGCTTTCTTT.

This clonotype was counted ten times or more. The junction shows a germline mismatch at one end, possibly a read error. The chain uses TRBV5-1 and TRBJ2-2; weak D call: TRBD2 (5 bases). CDR3 length: 14 amino acids. From germline, CDR1 is SGHRS and CDR2 YFSETQ. CDR3 nucleotide sequence: TGTGCCAGCAGCTTAAGCGGGAACACCGGGGAGCTGTTTTTT. Protein sequence: CASSLSGNTGELFF.

This clonotype was recorded at least ten times. The V call is TRBV12-3 or TRBV12-4, the J call TRBJ1-2, with a tentative D call TRBD1 (5 bases). The V gene lost 3 bases and the J gene lost 6 bases, with 14 bases spanning the gap. CDR3 length: 14 residues. This CDR3 reads CASSFKPDIHGYTF. CDR3 in DNA: TGTGCCAGCAGTTTCAAACCGGACATCCATGGCTACACCTTC.

This clonotype occurred many times. The gene calls are TRBV27 and TRBJ1-2; D remains unclear. Trimming removed 5 bases at V and 2 bases at J, with 15 bases between. The CDR3 is made up of 15 amino acids. In germline, CDR1 is MNHEY, CDR2 SMNVEV (reference sequence). CDR3 in DNA: TGTGCCAGCAGTGAAGGCGCCTATCGGAACTATGGCTACACCTTC. Translation: CASSEGAYRNYGYTF.

Many counts were recorded for this clonotype. The rearrangement joins TRBV5-8 to TRBJ2-7; 11 nucleotides agree with TRBD2. CDR3 length: 17 amino acids. The trim removed 2 bases at V and 2 bases at J, leaving 9 bases unmatched. The germline CDR1 and CDR2 sequences are SGHTS and YDEGEE. The CDR3 bases are TGTGCCAGCAGCTTTATCATTAGCGGGAGGGGAGCCTACGAGCAGTACTTC. Its translation: CASSFIISGRGAYEQYF.

This clonotype was observed many times. The chain links TRBV12-3 or TRBV12-4 to TRBJ2-7; 7 nucleotides line up with TRBD1. The CDR3 has 13 amino acids. V shed 4 bases and J 2 bases; nucleotides not matched to a gene: 2. In nucleotides, the CDR3 is TGTGCCAGCAGTTCCGGGACAGCCTACGAGCAGTACTTC. It codes for CASSSGTAYEQYF.

At least ten counts were recorded for this clonotype. For the CDR3, the DNA is TGTGCCAGCAGCTTAGCGGGAGGACCGTCCTACGAGCAGTACTTC. Translation: CASSLAGGPSYEQYF. This sequence joins TRBV7-2 and TRBJ2-7; maybe TRBD2 (6 bases). The V end lost 0 bases, the J end lost 1 base, and 10 bases lay between the germline ends. There are 15 residues in the CDR3. CDR1 SGHTA and CDR2 FQGNSA come from the germline V gene.

This clonotype was counted many times. The chain has TRBV11-1 and TRBJ1-1; maybe TRBD1 (6 bases). The CDR3 spans 12 residues. V lost 5 bases and J lost 6, with 10 bases in between. Germline V CDR1 and CDR2: SGHAT, FQDESV (reference sequence). The CDR3 region is CASSVRTAEAFF. CDR3 DNA sequence: TGTGCCAGCAGCGTCCGGACAGCTGAAGCTTTCTTT. Filled out from reference TRBV11-1 and TRBJ1-1, the complete variable domain reads EAEVAQSPRYKITEKSQAVAFWCDPISGHATLYWYRQILGQGPELLVQFQDESVVDDSQLPKDRFSAERLKGVDSTLKIQPAELGDSAMYLCASSVRTAEAFFGQGTRLTVV.

This clonotype was counted a few times. The rearrangement links TRBV12-3 or TRBV12-4 to TRBJ2-3; 7 nucleotides line up with TRBD2. This CDR3 has 16 residues. With V trimmed by 5 bases and J by 0 bases, 8 bases remained unmatched. The CDR3 DNA is TGTGCCAGCAGTCTATTCCTGGGGGGGAGCACAGATACGCAGTATTTT. This sequence encodes CASSLFLGGSTDTQYF.

Ten or more counts support this clonotype. This rearrangement joins TRBV5-5 to TRBJ1-1; D is unclear. With 0 bases removed from V and 8 bases from J, the gap between germline ends came to 8 bases. CDR1 is SGHKS and CDR2 is YYEKEE in the germline V gene (reference sequence). The CDR3 runs to 12 residues. CDR3 in amino acids: CASSLALGEAFF. The CDR3 DNA reads as TGTGCCAGCAGCTTGGCCCTGGGGGAAGCTTTCTTT.

In DNA form, the CDR3 reads TGTGCCAGCAGCCCAACGACACGCACAGATACGCAGTATTTT. Its protein product is CASSPTTRTDTQYF. This rearrangement joins TRBV6-1 to TRBJ2-3; no clear D. The CDR3 length is 14 residues. V dropped 6 bases and J dropped 1 base, with 11 bases sitting between them. The germline V gene has CDR1 MNHNS and CDR2 SASEGT.

This clonotype occurred many times. The genes are TRBV5-5 and TRBJ1-1; D is perhaps TRBD1 (5 bases). The germline V and J ends were trimmed by 4 bases and 5 bases, with 18 bases remaining between them. CDR3 length: 15 amino acids. Germline V CDR1 and CDR2: SGHKS, YYEKEE (reference sequence). The CDR3 region is CASSARAGTETEAFF. The DNA for the CDR3 is TGTGCCAGCAGCGCACGGGCCGGGACGGAGACTGAAGCTTTCTTT.

This clonotype was seen at least ten times. The gene calls are TRBV6-1 and TRBJ1-5, with 7 nucleotides matching TRBD1. The V gene's germline CDR1 is MNHNS and CDR2 SASEGT. The junction had 5 bases not matched to a gene; V was cut back by 6 bases and J by 0 bases. The CDR3 loop spans 15 amino acids. CDR3 sequence: CASRGQPDSNQPQHF. The CDR3 nucleotides read TGTGCCAGCAGGGGACAGCCTGATAGCAATCAGCCCCAGCATTTT.

This clonotype has at least ten counts. The V and J genes are TRBV11-2 and TRBJ2-5; no definite D call. This CDR3 is built from 15 residues. The germline V and J ends were trimmed by 2 bases and 0 bases, with 10 bases remaining between them. From germline, CDR1 is SGHAT and CDR2 FQNNGV. The CDR3 nucleotides are TGTGCCAGCAGCTTATTTGCACAGTACCAAGAGACCCAGTACTTC. Translating gives CASSLFAQYQETQYF.

This clonotype was picked up many times. This chain links TRBV27 with TRBJ2-7, with D possibly being TRBD2 (5 bases). CDR1 is MNHEY, CDR2 SMNVEV, per germline (reference sequence). The CDR3 sequence is 13 residues long. V lost 7 bases and J lost 3, with 13 bases in between. CDR3 DNA sequence: TGTGCCAGCACTCGGGGTGCCGGCTACGAGCAGTACTTC. Translation: CASTRGAGYEQYF.

This clonotype was detected many times. The V call is TRBV12-3 or TRBV12-4, the J call TRBJ1-5, with D hard to call. V was cut by 7 bases and J by 0 bases, with 19 bases left in between. The CDR3 consists of 17 residues. The CDR3 protein is CASNIFPPVYSNQPQHF. The CDR3 DNA is TGTGCCAGCAACATATTCCCCCCAGTTTATAGCAATCAGCCCCAGCATTTT.

This clonotype has ten or more counts. The CDR3 here is CSARYQGLEQYF. The DNA of the CDR3 is TGCAGTGCTAGATACCAGGGTCTCGAGCAGTACTTC. The V and J genes are TRBV20-1 and TRBJ2-7, with D perhaps TRBD1 (5 bases). The CDR3 runs 12 residues. Germline CDR1 and CDR2: DFQATT and SNEGSKA (reference sequence). V lost 2 bases and J lost 6, with 11 bases in between.